The entry below gives a single T cell receptor (beta chain) sequence along with its context. Antigen specificity is unknown. This specimen comes from a study of cytomegalovirus exposure and HLA in healthy donors. Whole-study context: As released early, the data held about 85 million unique TCRs from HLA-typed donors.

Germline CDR1 GTSNPN, CDR2 SVGIG (reference sequence). V lost 1 base and J 3 bases, leaving 7 bases between the germline ends. The CDR3 loop spans 12 amino acids. Findings and caveats of the study: Roughly uniform sequencing depth across donors was assumed, possibly incorrectly. For most TCR sequences rarity was the rule, although some public TCRs occurred in many donors.

The PCR was carried out with 60 Vbeta primers and 13 Jbeta primers. Data came from immunoSEQ multiplex PCR; TCRdb stores just in-frame clones and leaves some out. The table shows 150,000 to 200,000 clones, with around four fifths occurring only once. This TCR was recovered from a man between 18 and 35 years old in good health and CMV-seropositive. The chain is built from TRBV30 and TRBJ2-7; possibly TRBD1 for D (6 bases). Specimen: PBMCs. The CDR3 region is CAWSEGGYEQYF. The CDR3, as DNA: TGTGCCTGGAGTGAAGGGGGCTACGAGCAGTACTTC.